The next 29 T cell receptor beta chains were all read from a single sample in a study of graft-versus-host responses after intestinal transplantation. Produced via immunoSEQ multiplex PCR; TCRdb's table is partial and in-frame only. The table lists about 69,000 clones, around nine tenths of them singletons. This material consisted of bone marrow, taken nearly 750 days after intestinal transplantation. The source of these receptors is a human patient who received an intestinal transplant, so some T cells may come from the graft donor.

This clone was seen just once. CDR3 residues: CASSLLPPPGDTQYF. The CDR3 region has the DNA TGTGCCAGCAGTTTATTGCCACCCCCAGGGGATACGCAGTATTTT. The chain recombines TRBV27 with TRBJ2-3; D might be TRBD1 (5 bases). The length of the CDR3 is 15 residues. CDR1 is MNHEY, CDR2 SMNVEV, per germline (reference sequence). Trimming left V 1 base short and J 6 bases short, with 14 bases between.

The V gene is TRBV6-1, the J gene TRBJ1-3, with D unresolved. The CDR3 has 13 amino acids. CDR1 is MNHNS, CDR2 SASEGT, per germline. Trimming pared 5 bases from V and 5 bases from J, leaving 10 bases between. CDR3 loop: CASSPTSRNTIYF. CDR3 sequence (DNA): TGTGCCAGCAGTCCGACAAGCCGAAACACCATATATTTT.

The chain joins TRBV7-2 to TRBJ1-1; tentative D call: TRBD1 (6 bases). The CDR3 runs to 15 residues. Germline CDR1 and CDR2: SGHTA and FQGNSA. Trimming cost V 5 bases and J 4 bases, with 17 bases left between them. The DNA for the CDR3 is TGTGCCAGCAGCCCTTTCAGGGGATTGATCACTGAAGCTTTCTTT. This gives the protein CASSPFRGLITEAFF.

The rearrangement joins TRBV27 to TRBJ1-5; a weak D match, TRBD1 (5 bases). The V end was cut by 6 bases, the J end by 4 bases, with 10 bases between. Germline loops: CDR1 MNHEY, CDR2 SMNVEV (reference sequence). This CDR3 spans 13 amino acids. The CDR3 spells CASRRGGNQPQHF. CDR3 nucleotide sequence: TGTGCCAGCAGGAGGGGAGGGAATCAGCCCCAGCATTTT.

The chain has TRBV30 and TRBJ2-5; 7 bases are shared with TRBD2. J lost 4 bases, V lost 1 base, and 6 bases had no gene match. Germline V lookup: CDR1 GTSNPN, CDR2 SVGIG (reference sequence). The CDR3 runs to 14 residues. The CDR3 coding sequence is TGTGCCTGGAGTGGGGGCGGGAGTCTAGAGACCCAGTACTTC. Translation gives CAWSGGGSLETQYF.

The chain has TRBV6-6 and TRBJ1-2; D ambiguous. V was trimmed by 4 bases and J by 8 bases, leaving 11 bases between them. The V gene's germline CDR1 is MNHNY and CDR2 SVGAGI (reference sequence). The CDR3 contains 12 residues. CDR3: CASSSDGRGYTF. The CDR3 region has the DNA TGTGCCAGCAGTTCTGACGGGCGAGGCTACACCTTC.

The chain links TRBV7-9 to TRBJ2-5; 7 nucleotides agree with TRBD2. The germline CDR1 and CDR2 sequences are SEHNR and FQNEAQ (reference sequence). The CDR3 has 14 residues. V trimming: 5 bases; J trimming: 2 bases; junction bases outside the gene matches: 5. CDR3 DNA sequence: TGTGCCAGCAGCGACCTGGGGGGGCAAGAGACCCAGTACTTC. The encoded protein is CASSDLGGQETQYF.

The rearrangement joins TRBV5-1 to TRBJ2-3; D unclear. CDR3 length: 15 amino acids. The V gene lost 3 bases and the J gene lost 0 bases, with 11 bases spanning the gap. Germline lookup yields CDR1 SGHRS and CDR2 YFSETQ. CDR3 sequence reads: CASSSQGPSTDTQYF. In nucleotides, the CDR3 is TGCGCCAGCAGCTCACAAGGTCCTAGCACAGATACGCAGTATTTT.

The chain couples TRBV27 to TRBJ2-7; either TRBD1 or TRBD2 may supply D (5 bases each). Trimming removed 5 bases at V and 3 bases at J, with 14 bases between. The CDR3 covers 14 residues. In germline, CDR1 is MNHEY, CDR2 SMNVEV (reference sequence). DNA for the CDR3: TGTGCCAGCAGTCCCGGGACCTCAAACTACGAGCAGTACTTC. This sequence encodes CASSPGTSNYEQYF.

V usage is TRBV14 and J usage is TRBJ2-7; D is unresolved. This CDR3 is 13 amino acids long. Trimming took 0 bases from V and 2 from J, leaving 5 bases between them. Germline V gene sequence: CDR1 SGHDN, CDR2 FVKESK. The CDR3 spells CASSQEIAYEQYF. In nucleotides, the CDR3 is TGTGCCAGCAGCCAAGAGATCGCCTACGAGCAGTACTTC.

This chain uses TRBV6-5 with TRBJ1-2; weak D call: TRBD1 (5 bases). Germline V gene data show CDR1 as MNHEY and CDR2 as SVGAGI. V lost 5 bases, J lost 2 bases, and 15 bases lay in between. The CDR3 is made up of 15 amino acids. In nucleotides, the CDR3 is TGTGCCAGCAGTCCTTACGCGACAGCGAACTATGGCTACACCTTC. Translation gives CASSPYATANYGYTF.

The chain joins TRBV7-2 to TRBJ2-7, with 10 bases identical to TRBD2. CDR3 length equals 19 residues. Unmatched junction bases numbered 16, after V lost 1 base and J lost 4 bases. Germline V gene sequence: CDR1 SGHTA, CDR2 FQGNSA. The CDR3 loop is CASSLGRRGVAGGRYEQYF. CDR3 nucleotides: TGTGCCAGCAGCTTAGGCAGGCGCGGGGTAGCGGGGGGCAGGTACGAGCAGTACTTC.

V is TRBV18 and J is TRBJ2-5, with D unclear. CDR3 size: 14 residues. V lost 6 bases, J lost 2 bases, and 13 bases lay in between. The germline CDR1 and CDR2 sequences are KGHSH and LQKENI. The CDR3 here is CASSQAKGQETQYF. CDR3 sequence (DNA): TGTGCCAGCTCCCAGGCGAAGGGACAAGAGACCCAGTACTTC.

With regard to this clone: Other nucleotide sequences in the sample specify the same CDR3. The CDR3 sequence: CASSQRTGGGGETQYF. CDR3 sequence (DNA): TGTGCCAGCAGCCAAAGGACAGGGGGCGGGGGTGAGACCCAGTACTTC. The rearrangement links TRBV7-2 to TRBJ2-5; TRBD1 matches at 11 bases. The CDR3 is 16 amino acids. Germline V gene sequence: CDR1 SGHTA, CDR2 FQGNSA. V dropped 5 bases and J dropped 5; count of bases not matched to a gene: 10.

The V gene is TRBV4-1, the J gene TRBJ2-5; D remains ambiguous. V was clipped by 1 base and J by 5 bases, with 11 bases between them. This CDR3 is built from 14 residues. Germline CDR1 and CDR2: MGHRA and YSYEKL. The CDR3 DNA reads as TGCGCCAGCAGCCAAGTTGGCCTCCGGGAGACCCAGTACTTC. This gives the protein CASSQVGLRETQYF.

In regard to this clone: The sample carries other DNA sequences with the same CDR3. The chain has TRBV6-1 and TRBJ1-2; D is uncertain. The CDR3 is made up of 15 amino acids. CDR1 MNHNS and CDR2 SASEGT come from the germline V gene. V lost 1 base and J lost 2, with 11 bases in between. The CDR3 bases are TGTGCCAGCAGTGAAGTGATGGCGGAGAACTATGGCTACACCTTC. Its protein is CASSEVMAENYGYTF.

The rearrangement uses TRBV30 and TRBJ1-3; a possible D gene is TRBD1 (5 bases). CDR1 and CDR2 (germline): GTSNPN, SVGIG (reference sequence). The CDR3 is 15 amino acids. V shed 0 bases and J shed 0 bases, with 9 bases lying between them. The CDR3 coding sequence is TGTGCCTGGAGTGTGGACATTTTCTCTGGAAACACCATATATTTT. It yields the protein CAWSVDIFSGNTIYF.

This clone has a single count. The rearrangement links TRBV15 to TRBJ1-2; TRBD1 is a possible D gene (6 bases). This CDR3 comprises 14 residues. The germline V and J ends were trimmed by 0 bases and 7 bases, with 12 bases remaining between them. In germline, CDR1 is LNHNV, CDR2 YYDKDF (reference sequence). The CDR3 region is CATSRDWNRVGYTF. In nucleotides, the CDR3 is TGTGCCACCAGCAGAGATTGGAACAGGGTTGGCTACACCTTC.

The chain joins TRBV4-1 to TRBJ2-7, with TRBD1 as a possible D gene (5 bases). CDR1 and CDR2 from the germline V gene are MGHRA and YSYEKL. The germline V and J ends were trimmed by 0 bases and 0 bases, with 9 bases remaining between them. CDR3 size: 15 residues. The CDR3 protein is CASSQDAGHSYEQYF. The CDR3 coding sequence is TGCGCCAGCAGCCAAGATGCAGGACACTCCTACGAGCAGTACTTC.

The V gene is TRBV5-1, the J gene TRBJ2-2, with D perhaps TRBD1 (5 bases). There are 16 residues in the CDR3. V lost 5 bases, J lost 0 bases, and 14 bases lay in between. The germline CDR1 and CDR2 sequences are SGHRS and YFSETQ. The CDR3 nucleotides are TGCGCCAGCAGTCCCCTACAGGTGTCGAACACCGGGGAGCTGTTTTTT. Translated: CASSPLQVSNTGELFF. Together with reference TRBV5-1 and TRBJ2-2, the CDR3 gives the full variable domain: KAGVTQTPRYLIKTRGQQVTLSCSPISGHRSVSWYQQTPGQGLQFLFEYFSETQRNKGNFPGRFSGRQFSNSRSEMNVSTLELGDSALYLCASSPLQVSNTGELFFGEGSRLTVL.

The rearrangement links TRBV28 to TRBJ2-7; D remains ambiguous. Germline CDR1 is MDHEN and CDR2 is SYDVKM. V shed 3 bases and J shed 3 bases, with 12 bases lying between them. The CDR3 is 14 residues long. The CDR3 nucleotides are TGTGCCAGCAGTTTGGCCTCCCTCAACTACGAGCAGTACTTC. It codes for CASSLASLNYEQYF.

This chain connects TRBV6-1 to TRBJ2-7; 7 bases fit TRBD1. The CDR3 spans 12 residues. Germline lookup yields CDR1 MNHNS and CDR2 SASEGT. Trimming at V came to 6 bases and at J to 6 bases, leaving 5 bases not matched to a gene. Here the CDR3 reads CASRQTGPEQYF. As DNA, the CDR3 is TGTGCCAGCAGACAGACAGGGCCCGAGCAGTACTTC.

V is TRBV5-1 and J is TRBJ2-5, with 11 bases aligning to TRBD2. The CDR3 runs to 15 residues. Germline values: CDR1 SGHRS, CDR2 YFSETQ. J was trimmed by 2 bases and V by 5 bases; bases with no gene match: 5. CDR3 region: CASRPTSGEQETQYF. In DNA, the CDR3 is TGCGCCAGCAGACCGACTAGCGGGGAACAAGAGACCCAGTACTTC.

This chain links TRBV10-1 with TRBJ2-7; D gene uncertain. The V and J ends lost 0 bases and 1 base respectively, with 7 bases between them. Germline V CDR1 and CDR2: WNHNN, SYGVQD (reference sequence). The CDR3 loop spans 14 amino acids. The CDR3, as DNA: TGCGCCAGCAGTGAGTCGGCAGCTTCCTACGAGCAGTACTTC. Translating gives CASSESAASYEQYF.

This clone has just one count. The chain carries TRBV11-1 and TRBJ1-6; 9 bases are a match to TRBD1. The germline gives CDR1 SGHAT, CDR2 FQDESV (reference sequence). The CDR3 spans 15 residues. The J segment lost 8 bases and the V segment lost 5 bases, leaving 7 bases of the junction unmatched. The CDR3 nucleotides read TGTGCCAGCAGCCGTACAGGGGGCGGCGATTCACCCCTCCACTTT. It encodes CASSRTGGGDSPLHF.

This chain links TRBV6-6 with TRBJ2-7; 7 nucleotides align to TRBD2. Per germline, CDR1 MNHNY and CDR2 SVGAGI (reference sequence). The CDR3 is made up of 14 amino acids. V lost 0 bases, J lost 7 bases, and 6 bases stayed unmatched. The CDR3 loop is CASSYSEASGEQYF. Written as DNA, the CDR3 is TGTGCCAGCAGTTACTCTGAGGCTAGCGGTGAGCAGTACTTC.

J is TRBJ2-5 and V is TRBV5-1; D possibly uses TRBD1 or TRBD2 (5 bases each). Germline CDR1 and CDR2: SGHRS and YFSETQ. V was clipped by 4 bases and J by 5 bases, with 18 bases between them. The CDR3 runs 15 residues. CDR3 DNA sequence: TGCGCCAGCAGCATCGGGACGCAGGTCGGGGAGACCCAGTACTTC. Protein: CASSIGTQVGETQYF.

A few counts support this clone. The chain couples TRBV5-4 to TRBJ2-3; 8 bases are a match to TRBD1. Germline CDR1 reads SGHNT; CDR2 reads YYREEE (reference sequence). The V gene end was trimmed by 4 bases and the J gene end by 6 bases; junction bases not matched to a gene: 13. CDR3 length: 16 amino acids. CDR3 protein: CASSPEDRALEDTQYF. The CDR3 DNA sequence: TGTGCCAGCAGCCCAGAGGACAGGGCCCTCGAGGATACGCAGTATTTT.

V usage is TRBV19 and J usage is TRBJ2-5; 7 bases map to TRBD1. Germline lookup yields CDR1 LNHDA and CDR2 SQIVND (reference sequence). The CDR3 extends over 15 amino acids. V gave up 5 bases and J gave up 5 bases; unmatched junction bases: 11. For the CDR3, the DNA is TGTGCCAGTAGTTTTCGGACAGGCCCCACTGAGACCCAGTACTTC. Translating gives CASSFRTGPTETQYF.